This T cell receptor (beta chain) came from a study of patients with pleural tuberculosis. The CDR3 sequence is 15 residues long. The V end was cut by 6 bases, the J end by 1 base, with 14 bases between. CDR1 and CDR2 from the germline V gene are MNHNS and SASEGT. In this sample, this clonotype is medium-sized. TCRdb re-derived calls from the reads in MiXCR, one entry per CDR3 protein. The sample lists about 29,000 distinct CDR3 sequences; 18% were seen once. This clonotype was obtained from a human donor with pleural tuberculosis. This sequence joins TRBV6-1 and TRBJ2-3, with D uncertain. Sequencing used peripheral blood. The CDR3 here is CASRPARWGTDTQYF. CDR3 in DNA: TGTGCCAGCAGACCGGCCAGGTGGGGCACAGATACGCAGTATTTT.